Presented here are 30 T cell receptor beta chains from one specimen sequenced in a study of T cells after yellow fever vaccination. TCRdb reanalysed the 5' RACE reads using MiXCR and keeps one entry per CDR3 protein. The sample shows around 550,000 distinct CDR3 sequences, around 21% of them seen only once. The sample here was PBMCs, taken 15 days after the yellow fever booster vaccination. Every receptor here comes from a man aged 30 to 39 who received the YFV17D yellow fever vaccine.

This chain links TRBV3-1 with TRBJ1-1; D unclear. The germline V and J ends were trimmed by 0 bases and 6 bases, with 11 bases remaining between them. The length of the CDR3 is 14 residues. The germline V gene encodes CDR1 LGHDT and CDR2 YNNKEL (reference sequence). CDR3 sequence (DNA): TGTGCCAGCAGCCAAGATCTTAGTTTACCTGAAGCTTTCTTT. This sequence encodes CASSQDLSLPEAFF.

The rearrangement uses TRBV18 and TRBJ2-1; perhaps TRBD2 as D (6 bases). The CDR3 sequence is 15 residues long. V lost 3 bases and J 7 bases, leaving 16 bases between the germline ends. CDR1 is KGHSH and CDR2 is LQKENI in the germline V gene. CDR3 bases: TGTGCCAGCTCACCTCTGACTAGTGCAGTGAATGAGCAGTTCTTC. This translates into CASSPLTSAVNEQFF.

This chain uses TRBV6-5 with TRBJ2-3; TRBD1 matches 7 bases. The CDR3 is 14 amino acids. Trimming cost V 2 bases and J 1 base; bases outside gene matches: 0. Germline CDR1 MNHEY, CDR2 SVGAGI. CDR3 nucleotides: TGTGCCAGCAGTTACCAGGGGGGCACAGATACGCAGTATTTT. It specifies CASSYQGGTDTQYF.

The V and J genes are TRBV6-2 or TRBV6-3 and TRBJ2-7; D is ambiguous. The CDR3 sequence is 12 residues long. CDR1 and CDR2 (germline): MNHEY, SVGEGT. Trimming stripped 5 bases from V and 5 bases from J, with 10 bases between. The CDR3 nucleotides are TGTGCCAGCAGTAACACAGAAGACGAGCAGTACTTC. Its protein product is CASSNTEDEQYF.

This clonotype was observed a few times. The genes are TRBV5-1 and TRBJ2-2, with TRBD1 matching 8 bases. Germline CDR1 reads SGHRS; CDR2 reads YFSETQ. J was trimmed by 0 bases and V by 4 bases; bases with no gene match: 2. The CDR3 contains 15 residues. Here the CDR3 reads CASSATGANTGELFF. The CDR3 DNA reads TGCGCCAGCAGCGCGACAGGGGCGAACACCGGGGAGCTGTTTTTT.

This clonotype was found a few times. The chain recombines TRBV29-1 with TRBJ2-2; D uncertain. The CDR3 sequence is 11 residues long. Between the trimmed V and J ends, which lost 4 bases and 7 bases, there was a span of 7 bases. The germline V gene has CDR1 SQVTM and CDR2 ANQGSEA. This chain's CDR3 is CSVGVFGELFF. The CDR3 DNA reads TGCAGCGTTGGGGTTTTCGGGGAGCTGTTTTTT.

The CDR3 is CASSLGMGQGRTLNTEAFF. The CDR3 bases are TGTGCCAGCAGCTTGGGTATGGGGCAGGGGCGAACGTTGAACACTGAAGCTTTCTTT. The rearrangement joins TRBV5-6 to TRBJ1-1, with D possibly matching TRBD1 (6 bases). This CDR3 has 19 amino acids. V lost 0 bases, J lost 0 bases, and 21 bases lay in between. Per the germline V gene, CDR1 is SGHDT and CDR2 is YYEEEE.

This clonotype was seen more than once but under ten times. The chain carries TRBV5-1 and TRBJ1-1; D is possibly TRBD1 (5 bases). With 4 bases removed from V and 0 bases from J, the gap between germline ends came to 13 bases. Germline values: CDR1 SGHRS, CDR2 YFSETQ. The CDR3 totals 15 residues. CDR3 coding DNA: TGCGCCAGCAGCGTCCAGGGTAGACTGAACACTGAAGCTTTCTTT. It specifies CASSVQGRLNTEAFF.

This sequence joins TRBV9 and TRBJ2-5, with a weak D call TRBD2 (6 bases). The germline CDR1 and CDR2 sequences are SGDLS and YYNGEE. The length of the CDR3 is 15 residues. Trimming shortened V by 4 bases and J by 0 bases, and 13 bases separated the two germline ends. Here the CDR3 reads CASSPWGGDQETQYF. The CDR3 region has the DNA TGTGCCAGCAGCCCTTGGGGCGGGGACCAAGAGACCCAGTACTTC.

This clonotype was picked up a small number of times. This chain joins TRBV4-2 and TRBJ2-7; the D call may be TRBD1 or TRBD2 (6 bases each). This CDR3 region has 19 residues. Germline V lookup: CDR1 LGHNA, CDR2 YNFKEQ. V was pared by 1 base and J by 3 bases, with 25 bases between. This CDR3 is CASSQVGGGSKAGIYEQYF. The CDR3 DNA follows: TGTGCCAGCAGCCAAGTGGGGGGCGGCTCCAAGGCCGGGATCTACGAGCAGTACTTC.

This chain links TRBV6-2 or TRBV6-3 with TRBJ2-2; D unclear. The CDR3 loop spans 18 amino acids. The germline CDR1 and CDR2 sequences are MNHEY and SVGEGT. V gave up 5 bases and J gave up 4 bases, with 23 bases separating them. CDR3 in amino acids: CASSALLGRKEITGELFF. The CDR3 DNA reads TGTGCCAGCAGTGCCCTTTTAGGACGGAAAGAGATCACCGGGGAGCTGTTTTTT.

This clonotype was seen only a few times. The rearrangement links TRBV20-1 to TRBJ1-5; no firm D call. Germline CDR1 and CDR2: DFQATT and SNEGSKA (reference sequence). V lost 5 bases to trimming and J lost 0 bases, with 8 bases between them. The CDR3 consists of 13 residues. CDR3 sequence: CSAGLDSNQPQHF. DNA for the CDR3: TGCAGTGCTGGACTGGATAGCAATCAGCCCCAGCATTTT.

This chain links TRBV20-1 with TRBJ2-1, with 7 positions matching TRBD2. Unmatched junction bases numbered 9, after V lost 4 bases and J lost 6 bases. Germline CDR1 is DFQATT and CDR2 is SNEGSKA (reference sequence). This CDR3 region has 14 residues. The CDR3 is CSAKGLAEPNEQFF. As DNA, the CDR3 is TGCAGTGCTAAGGGGCTAGCGGAGCCCAATGAGCAGTTCTTC.

The V gene is TRBV12-3 or TRBV12-4, the J gene TRBJ2-5; the D is unclear. This CDR3 is built from 13 residues. V lost 5 bases and J lost 4, with 11 bases in between. CDR3 in DNA: TGTGCCAGCAGTGACTGGGCGAGAGAGACCCAGTACTTC. Amino acid sequence: CASSDWARETQYF.

V usage is TRBV20-1 and J usage is TRBJ2-5, with D uncertain. This CDR3 contains 13 residues. Germline V gene sequence: CDR1 DFQATT, CDR2 SNEGSKA (reference sequence). V lost 0 bases and J lost 2, with 7 bases in between. The CDR3 DNA is TGCAGTGCTAGAGATGAATCTCAAGAGACCCAGTACTTC. Translated: CSARDESQETQYF.

CDR3 amino acids: CASCAGGPYEQYF. In DNA form, the CDR3 reads TGTGCCAGCTGCGCGGGAGGGCCATACGAGCAGTACTTC. The chain is built from TRBV28 and TRBJ2-7; 9 bases match TRBD2. Germline V gene lookup returns CDR1 MDHEN and CDR2 SYDVKM. This CDR3 region has 13 residues. V trimming: 8 bases; J trimming: 4 bases; junction bases outside the gene matches: 6.

This clonotype came up many times. The gene calls are TRBV20-1 and TRBJ2-3; D not resolved. The ends were cut back, 3 bases at V and 7 bases at J, with 5 bases in the middle. This CDR3 is built from 10 residues. The germline CDR1 and CDR2 sequences are DFQATT and SNEGSKA (reference sequence). This CDR3 is CSASANTQYF. The CDR3 DNA is TGCAGTGCTAGTGCTAATACGCAGTATTTT.

This clonotype has more than one count but fewer than ten. The J gene is TRBJ1-2, the V gene TRBV6-1; D ambiguous. Germline V gene lookup returns CDR1 MNHNS and CDR2 SASEGT. This CDR3 spans 15 amino acids. Trimming left V 6 bases short and J 4 bases short, with 18 bases between. The CDR3 bases are TGTGCCAGCAGCCAATCCCTTGGCAGCCGCTATGGCTACACCTTC. It codes for CASSQSLGSRYGYTF.

This clonotype was seen more than once but under ten times. The rearrangement links TRBV15 to TRBJ2-5; TRBD2 matches at 12 bases. CDR3 length: 17 residues. The J segment lost 1 base and the V segment lost 0 bases, leaving 3 bases of the junction unmatched. Germline V CDR1 and CDR2: LNHNV, YYDKDF (reference sequence). The CDR3 DNA is TGTGCCACCAGCAGAGAAGGGGGACTAGCGGGCCAAGAGACCCAGTACTTC. It encodes CATSREGGLAGQETQYF.

The chain recombines TRBV7-8 with TRBJ2-5; TRBD1 or TRBD2 may be the D gene (6 bases each). This CDR3 spans 14 amino acids. Germline V gene lookup returns CDR1 SGHVS and CDR2 FQNEAQ. Between the trimmed V and J ends, which lost 10 bases and 2 bases, there was a span of 17 bases. CDR3 amino acids: CATTRQGTQETQYF. The CDR3, as DNA: TGTGCCACCACTCGGCAGGGGACTCAAGAGACCCAGTACTTC.

This rearrangement joins TRBV20-1 to TRBJ2-7; D gene ambiguous. This CDR3 is 14 amino acids long. Germline CDR1 is DFQATT and CDR2 is SNEGSKA (reference sequence). Trimming removed 1 base from V and 0 bases from J, with 10 bases in between. In DNA form, the CDR3 reads TGCAGTGCTAGAGCCTTAGTGAGCTCCTACGAGCAGTACTTC. Encoded protein: CSARALVSSYEQYF.

V is TRBV12-3 or TRBV12-4 and J is TRBJ2-1; D could derive from TRBD1 or TRBD2 (5 bases each). CDR3 length equals 17 residues. V lost 4 bases and J 10 bases, leaving 26 bases between the germline ends. The CDR3 loop reads CASSSGPLFGVLVEQFF. The CDR3 nucleotides are TGTGCCAGCAGTTCGGGACCCCTCTTCGGGGTGTTGGTGGAGCAGTTCTTC.

The table lists this clonotype with a few counts. The chain combines TRBV20-1 with TRBJ2-5; TRBD2 matches 9 bases. The junction had 10 bases not matched to a gene; V was cut back by 4 bases and J by 4 bases. The CDR3 consists of 15 residues. The germline V gene encodes CDR1 DFQATT and CDR2 SNEGSKA (reference sequence). CDR3 residues: CSATPEREERETQYF. CDR3 nucleotides: TGCAGTGCTACTCCCGAGCGGGAGGAAAGAGAGACCCAGTACTTC.

This chain joins TRBV5-1 and TRBJ2-1, with 13 nucleotides matching TRBD2. Trimming took 4 bases from V and 8 from J; bases not matched to a gene: 6. Germline V gene data show CDR1 as SGHRS and CDR2 as YFSETQ. There are 15 residues in the CDR3. CDR3 in amino acids: CASSPGLAGRDEQFF. DNA of the CDR3: TGCGCCAGCAGCCCGGGACTAGCGGGAAGAGATGAGCAGTTCTTC. The variable domain in full, completed from reference TRBV5-1 and TRBJ2-1, reads KAGVTQTPRYLIKTRGQQVTLSCSPISGHRSVSWYQQTPGQGLQFLFEYFSETQRNKGNFPGRFSGRQFSNSRSEMNVSTLELGDSALYLCASSPGLAGRDEQFFGPGTRLTVL.

This chain uses TRBV2 with TRBJ1-2; no clear D. The CDR3 loop spans 19 amino acids. The V and J ends lost 6 bases and 3 bases respectively, with 29 bases between them. The germline CDR1 and CDR2 sequences are SNHLY and FYNNEI. The CDR3 DNA is TGTGCCAGCAGGGGCACCATGCCCAGCGATAAAATCTTTGACTATGGCTACACCTTC. It is translated as CASRGTMPSDKIFDYGYTF.

The chain has TRBV7-2 and TRBJ2-3; TRBD2 agrees at 11 bases. Trimming took 6 bases from V and 8 from J; bases not matched to a gene: 10. Germline-derived CDR1 and CDR2 are SGHTA and FQGNSA. CDR3 length equals 15 residues. The chain's CDR3 is CASRSSGLAEGTQYF. The CDR3 nucleotides read TGTGCCAGCAGATCATCGGGACTAGCGGAGGGTACGCAGTATTTT.

V gene TRBV27 combines with J gene TRBJ1-5; D not certain. There are 16 residues in the CDR3. In germline, CDR1 is MNHEY, CDR2 SMNVEV (reference sequence). Deletions cut 2 bases from V and 0 bases from J, with 11 bases between. CDR3 sequence reads: CASSLTPSLSNQPQHF. The DNA for the CDR3 is TGTGCCAGCAGTTTAACCCCCAGCCTTAGCAATCAGCCCCAGCATTTT.

The CDR3: CASSNSRTEAFF. The DNA of the CDR3 is TGTGCCAGCAGTAACAGCAGAACTGAAGCTTTCTTT. The V call is TRBV6-6, the J call TRBJ1-1; unclear D gene. Germline V CDR1 and CDR2: MNHNY, SVGAGI (reference sequence). The ends were cut back, 5 bases at V and 5 bases at J, with 9 bases in the middle. The CDR3 extends over 12 amino acids.

The chain joins TRBV5-5 to TRBJ1-1, with 9 positions matching TRBD1. V was clipped by 5 bases and J by 4 bases; unmatched bases: 9. The CDR3 extends over 15 amino acids. CDR1 is SGHKS, CDR2 YYEKEE, per germline (reference sequence). This CDR3 is CASSSTGTGITEAFF. In DNA form, the CDR3 reads TGTGCCAGCAGTTCTACCGGGACAGGGATCACTGAAGCTTTCTTT.

The chain combines TRBV5-1 with TRBJ1-2; no clear D gene. The germline gives CDR1 SGHRS, CDR2 YFSETQ. The CDR3 has 17 amino acids. Between the trimmed V and J ends, which lost 3 bases and 6 bases, there was a span of 24 bases. CDR3 in amino acids: CASSSLMAQAQPHGYTF. The CDR3 DNA reads as TGCGCCAGCAGCTCCCTTATGGCTCAGGCTCAACCCCATGGCTACACCTTC.